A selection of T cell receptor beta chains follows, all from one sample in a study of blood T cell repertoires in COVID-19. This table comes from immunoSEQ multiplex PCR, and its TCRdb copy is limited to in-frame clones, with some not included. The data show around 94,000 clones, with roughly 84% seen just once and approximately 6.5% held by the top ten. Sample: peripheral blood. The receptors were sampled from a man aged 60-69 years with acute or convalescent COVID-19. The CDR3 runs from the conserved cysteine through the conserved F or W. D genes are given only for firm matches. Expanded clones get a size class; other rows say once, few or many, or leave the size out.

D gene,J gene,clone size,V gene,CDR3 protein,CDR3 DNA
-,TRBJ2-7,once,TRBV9,CASSRMGGAASYEQYF,TGTGCCAGCAGCCGGATGGGGGGGGCAGCCTCCTACGAGCAGTACTTC
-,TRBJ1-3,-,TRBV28,CASSPTEGNTIYF,TGTGCCAGCAGTCCGACAGAAGGAAACACCATATATTTT
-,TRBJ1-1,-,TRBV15,CATSRTRGGTEAFF,TGTGCCACCAGCAGAACCCGGGGTGGCACTGAAGCTTTCTTT
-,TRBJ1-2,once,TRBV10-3,CAISDEGDYGYTF,TGTGCCATCAGTGACGAGGGGGACTATGGCTACACCTTC
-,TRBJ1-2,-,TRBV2,CASSEARGYTF,TGTGCCAGCAGTGAAGCGCGTGGCTACACCTTC
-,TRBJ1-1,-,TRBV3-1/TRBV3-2,CASSHYSTEAFF,TGTGCCAGCAGCCATTATAGTACTGAAGCTTTCTTT
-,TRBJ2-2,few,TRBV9,CASSVGGGNTGELFF,TGTGCCAGCAGCGTAGGGGGAGGGAACACCGGGGAGCTGTTTTTT
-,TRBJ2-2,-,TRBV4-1,CASSQDLGALTGELFF,TGCGCCAGCAGCCAAGATCTAGGGGCGCTGACCGGGGAGCTGTTTTTT
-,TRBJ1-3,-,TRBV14,CASSQFFFRAGNTIYF,TGTGCCAGCAGCCAATTTTTTTTCAGGGCTGGAAACACCATATATTTT
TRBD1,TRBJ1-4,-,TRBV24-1,CATSERTGSNEKLFF,TGTGCCACCAGTGAGCGGACAGGATCTAATGAAAAACTGTTTTTT
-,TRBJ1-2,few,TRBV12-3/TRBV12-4,CASKWGLGGYTF,TGTGCCAGCAAATGGGGCTTAGGTGGCTACACCTTC
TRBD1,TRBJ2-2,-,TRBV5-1,CASSLGTATGELFF,TGCGCCAGCAGCCTAGGGACAGCCACCGGGGAGCTGTTTTTT
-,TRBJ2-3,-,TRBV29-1,CSVEIGQEEADTQYF,TGCAGCGTTGAGATCGGGCAGGAGGAGGCAGATACGCAGTATTTT
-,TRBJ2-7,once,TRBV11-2,CASSLEVGAYEQYF,TGTGCCAGCAGCTTAGAGGTCGGAGCCTACGAGCAGTACTTC
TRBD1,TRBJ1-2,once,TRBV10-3,CAISEGQDYGYTF,TGTGCCATCAGTGAGGGACAGGACTATGGCTACACCTTC
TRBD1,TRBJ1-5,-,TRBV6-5,CASSTGGGSNQPQHF,TGTGCCAGCAGTACAGGGGGAGGTAGCAATCAGCCCCAGCATTTT
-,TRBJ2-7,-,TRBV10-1,CASIGVVYEQYF,TGCGCCAGCATCGGGGTGGTCTACGAGCAGTACTTC
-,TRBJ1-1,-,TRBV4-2,CASSQQPTENTEAFF,TGTGCCAGCAGCCAACAACCCACAGAGAACACTGAAGCTTTCTTT
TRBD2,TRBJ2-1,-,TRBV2,CASRRGSYNEQFF,TGTGCCAGCAGGCGGGGGAGCTACAATGAGCAGTTCTTC
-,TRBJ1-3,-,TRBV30,CAWRNPRGGSGNTIYF,TGTGCCTGGAGGAATCCCCGGGGGGGCAGTGGAAACACCATATATTTT
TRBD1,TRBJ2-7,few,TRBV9,CASSSRQGYDEQYF,TGTGCCAGCAGCTCCAGACAGGGGTATGACGAGCAGTACTTC
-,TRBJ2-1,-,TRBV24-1,CATSDRGTATYNEQFF,TGTGCCACCAGTGATCGCGGGACAGCGACTTACAATGAGCAGTTCTTC
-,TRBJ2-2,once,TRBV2,CASGAGTTRELFF,TGTGCCAGCGGAGCTGGGACAACCAGGGAGCTGTTTTTT
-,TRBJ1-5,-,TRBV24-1,CATSSGGRSNQPQHF,TGTGCCACCAGTTCGGGGGGCCGAAGCAATCAGCCCCAGCATTTT
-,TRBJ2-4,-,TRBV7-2,CASSSSLTKNIQYF,TGTGCCAGCAGCTCGAGTTTAACCAAAAACATTCAGTACTTC
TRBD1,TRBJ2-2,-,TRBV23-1,CASRNPGTGANTGELFF,TGCGCCAGCAGGAACCCCGGGACAGGGGCGAACACCGGGGAGCTGTTTTTT
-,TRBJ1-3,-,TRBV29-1,CSVSSGNTIYF,TGCAGCGTCAGCTCTGGAAACACCATATATTTT
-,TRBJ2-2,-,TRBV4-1,CASSQTDMGLNTGELFF,TGCGCCAGCAGCCAGACAGATATGGGGCTGAACACCGGGGAGCTGTTTTTT
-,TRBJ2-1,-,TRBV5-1,CASSGGPRGNEQFF,TGCGCCAGCAGCGGCGGGCCTCGGGGCAATGAGCAGTTCTTC
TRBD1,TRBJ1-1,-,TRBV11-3,CASSLSPGQEAFF,TGTGCCAGCAGCTTATCTCCGGGACAGGAAGCTTTCTTT
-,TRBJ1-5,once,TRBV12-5,CASGLVSGSNQPQHF,TGTGCTAGTGGTTTGGTGTCAGGGAGCAATCAGCCCCAGCATTTT
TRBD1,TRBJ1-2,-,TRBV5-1,CASSSRTGGNNYGYTF,TGCGCCAGCAGTTCGAGGACAGGGGGAAATAACTATGGCTACACCTTC
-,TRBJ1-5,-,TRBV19,CASRDRINQPQHF,TGTGCCAGTAGGGACAGAATCAATCAGCCCCAGCATTTT
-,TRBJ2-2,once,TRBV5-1,CASSRQRSGNTGELFF,TGCGCCAGCAGCCGACAACGAAGCGGGAACACCGGGGAGCTGTTTTTT
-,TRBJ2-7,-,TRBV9,CASSRDSLEGQYF,TGTGCCAGCAGCAGGGACAGCCTGGAGGGGCAGTACTTC
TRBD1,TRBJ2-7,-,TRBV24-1,CATSDPGQGYEQYF,TGTGCCACCAGTGATCCGGGACAGGGCTACGAGCAGTACTTC
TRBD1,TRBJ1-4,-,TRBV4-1,CASSRTGNNEKLFF,TGCGCCAGCAGCCGGACAGGCAATAATGAAAAACTGTTTTTT
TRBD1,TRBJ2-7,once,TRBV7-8,CASSHPGQGSYEQYF,TGTGCCAGCAGCCACCCGGGACAGGGCTCCTACGAGCAGTACTTC
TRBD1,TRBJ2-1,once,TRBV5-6,CASSLVGRTGFNEQFF,TGTGCCAGCAGCTTGGTGGGGCGGACAGGGTTTAATGAGCAGTTCTTC
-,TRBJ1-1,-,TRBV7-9,CASSFGVSEAFF,TGTGCCAGCAGCTTCGGGGTCTCTGAAGCTTTCTTT
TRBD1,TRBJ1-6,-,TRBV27,CASSITGGAKGSPLHF,TGTGCCAGCAGTATTACAGGGGGCGCGAAAGGTTCACCCCTCCACTTT
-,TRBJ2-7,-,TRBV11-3,CASSLGYSPSYEQYF,TGTGCCAGCAGCTTAGGGTACTCGCCGTCCTACGAGCAGTACTTC
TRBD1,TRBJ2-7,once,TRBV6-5,CASSYQGGINEQYF,TGTGCCAGCAGTTACCAAGGGGGCATCAACGAGCAGTACTTC
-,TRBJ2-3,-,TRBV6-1,CASSEQGSDTQYF,TGTGCCAGCAGTGAGCAGGGGTCGGATACGCAGTATTTT
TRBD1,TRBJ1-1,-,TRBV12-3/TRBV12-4,CASSLRGHLEAFF,TGTGCCAGCAGTTTAAGGGGGCACCTTGAAGCTTTCTTT
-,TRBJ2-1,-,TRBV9,CASSNSASYNEQFF,TGTGCCAGCAGCAACAGTGCCTCCTACAATGAGCAGTTCTTC
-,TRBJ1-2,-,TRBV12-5,CASGLGGANYGYTF,TGTGCTAGTGGTTTGGGGGGAGCTAACTATGGCTACACCTTC
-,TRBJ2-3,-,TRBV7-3,CASSPRQSTDTQYF,TGTGCCAGCAGCCCGAGACAGAGCACAGATACGCAGTATTTT